The next 30 T cell receptor beta chains were all read from a single sample in a study of T-cell reconstitution after alpha-beta-depleted transplantation in children. Preparation of the TCRbeta library was carried out with unique molecular identifiers. TCRdb reanalysed the PCR reads using MiXCR and keeps one entry per CDR3 protein. The table has about 120,000 distinct CDR3 sequences, under 13% seen once; the top ten hold under 40%. Source: PBMCs, taken before TCRalphabeta/CD19-depleted stem cell transplant. Receptors originate from a boy aged 2 to 9 with acute lymphoblastic leukemia, due to receive a stem cell transplant.

A few counts support this clonotype. The CDR3 is CSASSPGGTYNEQFF. The CDR3 DNA sequence: TGCAGTGCTAGTAGTCCGGGAGGAACCTACAATGAGCAGTTCTTC. The genes are TRBV20-1 and TRBJ2-1; 7 bases match TRBD2. The length of the CDR3 is 15 residues. The germline gives CDR1 DFQATT, CDR2 SNEGSKA (reference sequence). V gave up 3 bases and J gave up 2 bases; unmatched junction bases: 7.

This sequence joins TRBV6-4 and TRBJ2-1; 7 bases agree with TRBD2. The CDR3 loop spans 15 amino acids. Germline CDR1 is MRHNA and CDR2 is SNTAGT. The J segment lost 2 bases and the V segment lost 4 bases, leaving 5 bases of the junction unmatched. CDR3 DNA sequence: TGTGCCAGCAGTGCCACTAGCGATCCCTACAATGAGCAGTTCTTC. This gives the protein CASSATSDPYNEQFF.

This clonotype has a single count. This rearrangement joins TRBV5-1 to TRBJ2-2; no reliable D call. The CDR3 consists of 14 residues. V lost 2 bases and J 0 bases, leaving 5 bases between the germline ends. Germline assignment: CDR1 SGHRS and CDR2 YFSETQ. CDR3 residues: CASSLVPNTGELFF. CDR3 bases: TGCGCCAGCAGCTTAGTACCGAACACCGGGGAGCTGTTTTTT.

The CDR3 DNA follows: TGCAGTGCTACCGGGGGGGCCTACAATGAGCAGTTCTTC. This translates into CSATGGAYNEQFF. This chain links TRBV20-1 with TRBJ2-1; 8 nucleotides line up with TRBD2. Germline-derived CDR1 and CDR2 are DFQATT and SNEGSKA (reference sequence). J was trimmed by 2 bases and V by 4 bases; bases with no gene match: 1. The CDR3 runs to 13 residues.

A few counts support this clonotype. As DNA, the CDR3 is TGTGCCAGCACGGGAGGTCTTAACACTGAAGCTTTCTTT. Amino acid sequence: CASTGGLNTEAFF. The chain is built from TRBV25-1 and TRBJ1-1, with D hard to call. Germline V gives CDR1 MGHDK, CDR2 SYGVNS. The CDR3 length is 13 residues. V was pared by 7 bases and J by 2 bases, with 11 bases between.

The chain carries TRBV12-3 or TRBV12-4 and TRBJ1-2, with a weak D call TRBD1 (5 bases). The CDR3 is made up of 14 amino acids. The V end was cut by 5 bases, the J end by 1 base, with 11 bases between. This CDR3 reads CASSHDSYNYGYTF. DNA for the CDR3: TGTGCCAGCAGTCACGACAGCTATAACTATGGCTACACCTTC.

The V gene is TRBV5-1, the J gene TRBJ2-6; 8 bases map to TRBD1. Germline V gene data show CDR1 as SGHRS and CDR2 as YFSETQ. The trim removed 3 bases at V and 0 bases at J, leaving 2 bases unmatched. The CDR3 covers 16 residues. The CDR3 nucleotides read TGCGCCAGCAGCTGGGGACAGGCCTCTGGGGCCAACGTCCTGACTTTC. It is translated as CASSWGQASGANVLTF.

This clonotype has a handful of counts. The chain joins TRBV20-1 to TRBJ2-1; D possibly matches TRBD1 or TRBD2 (5 bases each). The CDR3 is 12 residues long. CDR1 and CDR2 from the germline V gene are DFQATT and SNEGSKA (reference sequence). In DNA, the CDR3 is TGCAGCCGAGGGGCGGGCTACAATGAGCAGTTCTTC. Protein sequence: CSRGAGYNEQFF.

This clonotype was counted many times. The chain uses TRBV6-1 and TRBJ2-7; no reliable D call. V dropped 5 bases and J dropped 1 base, with 24 bases sitting between them. CDR3 length equals 18 residues. Per germline, CDR1 MNHNS and CDR2 SASEGT. CDR3 amino acids: CASSPPRLKKDGSYEQYF. Here the CDR3 DNA reads TGTGCCAGCAGTCCTCCAAGGTTAAAAAAGGACGGGTCCTACGAGCAGTACTTC.

J is TRBJ2-7 and V is TRBV5-1, with D hard to call. The CDR3 runs 9 residues. Trimming took 10 bases from V and 6 from J, leaving 8 bases between them. CDR1 SGHRS and CDR2 YFSETQ come from the germline V gene. The CDR3 nucleotides are TGCGCCCCGGTCGTCGAGCAGTACTTC. It is translated as CAPVVEQYF.

Many counts were recorded for this clonotype. This chain uses TRBV10-3 with TRBJ1-1; no definite D call. Germline-derived CDR1 and CDR2 are ENHRY and SYGVKD. The CDR3 covers 13 residues. V lost 4 bases and J lost 4, with 10 bases in between. The CDR3 here is CAISVREGTEAFF. The CDR3 nucleotides are TGTGCCATCAGTGTTCGGGAGGGCACTGAAGCTTTCTTT.

This clonotype was counted ten times or more. The gene calls are TRBV27 and TRBJ2-7; possible D gene TRBD1, 6 bases. The CDR3 sequence is 15 residues long. V dropped 2 bases and J dropped 5 bases, with 16 bases sitting between them. Germline V CDR1 and CDR2: MNHEY, SMNVEV (reference sequence). The CDR3 DNA follows: TGTGCCAGCAGTTTAATGCCCAGGGGAGATCACGAGCAGTACTTC. Its translation is CASSLMPRGDHEQYF.

This clonotype came up a few times. This rearrangement joins TRBV3-1 to TRBJ2-1; 9 nucleotides agree with TRBD1. The CDR3 is made up of 15 amino acids. Per germline, CDR1 LGHDT and CDR2 YNNKEL (reference sequence). V was pared by 6 bases and J by 5 bases, with 8 bases of the junction left unmatched. The CDR3: CASRNDRGSHNEQFF. The CDR3 DNA sequence: TGTGCCAGCAGAAACGACAGGGGGTCTCACAATGAGCAGTTCTTC.

In this sample, this clonotype turned up many times. This chain connects TRBV15 to TRBJ2-1; 9 nucleotides agree with TRBD2. The CDR3 is made up of 16 amino acids. Germline values: CDR1 LNHNV, CDR2 YYDKDF (reference sequence). Germline trimming cut 0 bases from V and 3 bases from J; bases unmatched to any gene: 3. CDR3 DNA: TGTGCCACCAGCAGAGATCTAGCGGGGATCTACAATGAGCAGTTCTTC. As protein: CATSRDLAGIYNEQFF.

This chain uses TRBV9 with TRBJ2-1, with 7 bases lining up with TRBD2. The CDR3 sequence is 16 residues long. The V segment lost 0 bases and the J segment 7 bases; nucleotides outside the gene matches: 10. The germline gives CDR1 SGDLS, CDR2 YYNGEE. This CDR3 reads CASSVVTSAHGNEQFF. The CDR3 DNA follows: TGTGCCAGCAGCGTAGTAACTAGCGCTCATGGGAATGAGCAGTTCTTC. Drawing the rest from reference TRBV9 and TRBJ2-1, the complete variable domain is DSGVTQTPKHLITATGQRVTLRCSPRSGDLSVYWYQQSLDQGLQFLIQYYNGEERAKGNILERFSAQQFPDLHSELNLSSLELGDSALYFCASSVVTSAHGNEQFFGPGTRLTVL.

Many counts were recorded for this clonotype. The chain recombines TRBV5-1 with TRBJ2-2; TRBD2 matches 7 bases. V dropped 1 base and J dropped 3; count of bases not matched to a gene: 6. The CDR3 sequence is 16 residues long. Germline V CDR1 and CDR2: SGHRS, YFSETQ. The DNA for the CDR3 is TGCGCCAGCAGCTTGTACGCGGGAGCGGACACCGGGGAGCTGTTTTTT. Protein product: CASSLYAGADTGELFF. Combining the CDR3 with reference TRBV5-1 and TRBJ2-2 gives the whole variable domain KAGVTQTPRYLIKTRGQQVTLSCSPISGHRSVSWYQQTPGQGLQFLFEYFSETQRNKGNFPGRFSGRQFSNSRSEMNVSTLELGDSALYLCASSLYAGADTGELFFGEGSRLTVL.

This clonotype has a count of ten or more. The chain employs TRBV7-9 and TRBJ2-3, with 9 bases aligning to TRBD2. The CDR3 length is 14 residues. Germline trimming cut 2 bases from V and 11 bases from J; bases unmatched to any gene: 8. Germline-derived CDR1 and CDR2 are SEHNR and FQNEAQ (reference sequence). This CDR3 reads CASSLRREGRVQYF. The CDR3 nucleotides are TGTGCCAGCAGCTTAAGGCGGGAGGGCCGGGTGCAGTATTTT.

This clonotype came up a few times. This chain joins TRBV20-1 and TRBJ2-7; 11 bases are a match to TRBD2. After removal of 6 bases from V and 2 bases from J, the junction contained 12 bases not matched to a gene. The CDR3 loop spans 16 amino acids. Germline V gene data show CDR1 as DFQATT and CDR2 as SNEGSKA (reference sequence). The CDR3 sequence: CSALPLGLADTYEQYF. The CDR3 coding sequence is TGCAGTGCGCTACCCTTGGGACTAGCGGACACCTACGAGCAGTACTTC.

This rearrangement joins TRBV3-1 to TRBJ1-2; no clear D gene. From germline, CDR1 is LGHDT and CDR2 YNNKEL (reference sequence). This CDR3 has 12 residues. V was clipped by 1 base and J by 6 bases, with 6 bases between them. The CDR3 protein is CASSQVNHGYTF. The CDR3 DNA reads as TGTGCCAGCAGCCAAGTTAATCATGGCTACACCTTC.

This clonotype was seen more than once but under ten times. V gene TRBV5-6 combines with J gene TRBJ2-1, with TRBD2 as a possible D gene (5 bases). CDR3 length: 16 residues. CDR1 SGHDT and CDR2 YYEEEE come from the germline V gene. Trimming took off 3 bases at V and 2 bases at J, with 15 bases between the two ends. CDR3 sequence reads: CASSSIGLGTYNEQFF. DNA for the CDR3: TGTGCCAGCAGCTCCATCGGACTGGGTACCTACAATGAGCAGTTCTTC.

The chain recombines TRBV14 with TRBJ2-1, with 13 bases fitting TRBD2. V was clipped by 0 bases and J by 10 bases; unmatched bases: 9. CDR1 and CDR2 from the germline V gene are SGHDN and FVKESK. The CDR3 totals 17 residues. The CDR3 sequence is CASSQDGLAGAGGEQFF. The CDR3 region has the DNA TGTGCCAGCAGCCAAGACGGACTAGCGGGAGCCGGAGGGGAGCAGTTCTTC. Combining the CDR3 with reference TRBV14 and TRBJ2-1 gives the whole variable domain EAGVTQFPSHSVIEKGQTVTLRCDPISGHDNLYWYRRVMGKEIKFLLHFVKESKQDESGMPNNRFLAERTGGTYSTLKVQPAELEDSGVYFCASSQDGLAGAGGEQFFGPGTRLTVL.

The V gene is TRBV20-1, the J gene TRBJ2-3, with 14 bases that match TRBD2. CDR1 is DFQATT, CDR2 SNEGSKA, per germline (reference sequence). Trimming took 0 bases from V and 6 from J; bases not matched to a gene: 11. This CDR3 is 18 amino acids long. CDR3 protein: CSARDLGLAGGSGDTQYF. The CDR3 DNA sequence: TGCAGTGCTAGAGACCTAGGACTAGCGGGAGGCTCGGGGGATACGCAGTATTTT.

In its sample, this clonotype was seen many times. The chain uses TRBV20-1 and TRBJ2-7; the D gene could be TRBD1 or TRBD2 (5 bases each). Germline assignment: CDR1 DFQATT and CDR2 SNEGSKA (reference sequence). The germline V and J ends were trimmed by 2 bases and 3 bases, with 17 bases remaining between them. The CDR3 loop spans 15 amino acids. CDR3 residues: CSARPRGASFYEQYF. The CDR3 DNA is TGCAGTGCTAGACCCCGAGGGGCTAGCTTCTACGAGCAGTACTTC.

J is TRBJ2-3 and V is TRBV20-1; 14 bases are a match to TRBD2. CDR3 length: 17 amino acids. The J segment lost 4 bases and the V segment lost 7 bases, leaving 13 bases of the junction unmatched. Per the germline V gene, CDR1 is DFQATT and CDR2 is SNEGSKA (reference sequence). This chain's CDR3 is CSGIPWGTSGSPDTQYF. In nucleotides, the CDR3 is TGCAGTGGGATTCCCTGGGGGACTAGCGGGAGCCCAGATACGCAGTATTTT.

This clonotype appeared a few times. The rearrangement links TRBV12-3 or TRBV12-4 to TRBJ2-7; a weak D match, TRBD2 (5 bases). V lost 6 bases, J lost 0 bases, and 15 bases lay in between. The CDR3 length is 15 residues. CDR3 sequence reads: CASSPPTGGSYEQYF. The CDR3 DNA is TGTGCCAGCAGCCCCCCGACTGGAGGCTCCTACGAGCAGTACTTC.

This clonotype was seen at least ten times. The CDR3 region is CASSLAEGGTDTQYF. The CDR3 coding sequence is TGCGCCAGCAGCTTAGCGGAGGGGGGCACAGATACGCAGTATTTT. This chain links TRBV5-1 with TRBJ2-3; possibly TRBD1 or TRBD2 for D (6 bases each). Deletions cut 2 bases from V and 1 base from J, with 11 bases between. The germline V gene encodes CDR1 SGHRS and CDR2 YFSETQ. The CDR3 totals 15 residues. Full variable domain (outside the CDR3, taken from reference TRBV5-1 and TRBJ2-3): KAGVTQTPRYLIKTRGQQVTLSCSPISGHRSVSWYQQTPGQGLQFLFEYFSETQRNKGNFPGRFSGRQFSNSRSEMNVSTLELGDSALYLCASSLAEGGTDTQYFGPGTRLTVL.

This chain connects TRBV27 to TRBJ1-1, with D unresolved. Looked up from germline, CDR1 is MNHEY and CDR2 is SMNVEV (reference sequence). V shed 2 bases and J shed 4 bases, with 14 bases lying between them. There are 15 residues in the CDR3. The CDR3 DNA follows: TGTGCCAGCAGTTTAACCCCCGGAGGGCGCACTGAAGCTTTCTTT. Its protein product is CASSLTPGGRTEAFF.

This clonotype appeared many times. The chain links TRBV9 to TRBJ2-1, with D possibly TRBD1 on 6 matching bases. Per germline, CDR1 SGDLS and CDR2 YYNGEE. The CDR3 runs to 11 residues. V was shortened by 4 bases and J by 9 bases, with 8 bases between the two germline ends. This CDR3 reads CASSPGVEQFF. CDR3 DNA sequence: TGTGCCAGCAGCCCAGGGGTTGAGCAGTTCTTC.

The V and J genes are TRBV20-1 and TRBJ2-7, with a weak D call TRBD1 (6 bases). V shed 1 base and J shed 3 bases, with 13 bases lying between them. Germline lookup yields CDR1 DFQATT and CDR2 SNEGSKA (reference sequence). This CDR3 is built from 14 residues. This CDR3 reads CSARVRDNIYEQYF. The CDR3 DNA is TGCAGTGCTAGAGTACGGGACAATATCTACGAGCAGTACTTC.

The V call is TRBV9, the J call TRBJ2-7; 9 nucleotides match TRBD2. The CDR3 runs to 16 residues. Per the germline V gene, CDR1 is SGDLS and CDR2 is YYNGEE. The ends lost 0 bases at V and 5 bases at J; junction bases unmatched: 9. The CDR3 is CASSVGGAGGWNEQYF. In DNA form, the CDR3 reads TGTGCCAGCAGCGTAGGGGGAGCGGGAGGTTGGAACGAGCAGTACTTC.